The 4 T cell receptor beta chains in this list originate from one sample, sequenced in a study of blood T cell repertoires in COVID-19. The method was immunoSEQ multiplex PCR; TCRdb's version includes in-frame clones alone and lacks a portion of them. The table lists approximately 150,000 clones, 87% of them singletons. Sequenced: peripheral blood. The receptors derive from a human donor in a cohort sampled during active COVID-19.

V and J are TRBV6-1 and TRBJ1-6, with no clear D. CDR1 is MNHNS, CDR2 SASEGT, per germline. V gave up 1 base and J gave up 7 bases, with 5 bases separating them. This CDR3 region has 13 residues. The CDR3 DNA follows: TGTGCCAGCAGTGAAGGCCAGAATTCACCCCTCCACTTT. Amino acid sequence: CASSEGQNSPLHF.

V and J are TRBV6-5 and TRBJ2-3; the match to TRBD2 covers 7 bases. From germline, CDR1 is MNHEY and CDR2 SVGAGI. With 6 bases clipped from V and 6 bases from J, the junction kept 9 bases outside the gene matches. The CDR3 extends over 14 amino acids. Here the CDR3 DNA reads TGTGCCAGCAGAACTAGCGCCGAGGGGGATACGCAGTATTTT. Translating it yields CASRTSAEGDTQYF.

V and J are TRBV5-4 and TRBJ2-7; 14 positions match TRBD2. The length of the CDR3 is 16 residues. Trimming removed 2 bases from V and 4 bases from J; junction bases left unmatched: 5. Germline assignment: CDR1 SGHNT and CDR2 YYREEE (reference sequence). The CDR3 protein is CASSLGTSGGGYEQYF. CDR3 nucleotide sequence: TGTGCCAGCAGCTTAGGGACTAGCGGGGGAGGGTACGAGCAGTACTTC.

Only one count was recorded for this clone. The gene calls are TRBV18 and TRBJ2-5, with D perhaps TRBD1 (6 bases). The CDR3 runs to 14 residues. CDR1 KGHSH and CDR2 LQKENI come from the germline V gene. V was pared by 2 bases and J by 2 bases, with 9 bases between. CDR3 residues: CASSPTTGQETQYF. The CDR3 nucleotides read TGTGCCAGCTCACCAACGACAGGTCAAGAGACCCAGTACTTC.